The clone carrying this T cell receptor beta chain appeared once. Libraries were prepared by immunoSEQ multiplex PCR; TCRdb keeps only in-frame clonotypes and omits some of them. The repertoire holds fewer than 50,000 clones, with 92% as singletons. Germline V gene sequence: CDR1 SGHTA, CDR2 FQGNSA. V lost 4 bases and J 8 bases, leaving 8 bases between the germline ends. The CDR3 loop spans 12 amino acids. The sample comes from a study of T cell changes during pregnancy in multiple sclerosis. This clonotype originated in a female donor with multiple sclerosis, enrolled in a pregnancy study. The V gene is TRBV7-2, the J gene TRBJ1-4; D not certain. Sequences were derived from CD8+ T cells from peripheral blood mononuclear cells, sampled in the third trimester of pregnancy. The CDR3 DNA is TGTGCCAGCAGCTACCTGGAGGAAAAACTGTTTTTT. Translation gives CASSYLEEKLFF.